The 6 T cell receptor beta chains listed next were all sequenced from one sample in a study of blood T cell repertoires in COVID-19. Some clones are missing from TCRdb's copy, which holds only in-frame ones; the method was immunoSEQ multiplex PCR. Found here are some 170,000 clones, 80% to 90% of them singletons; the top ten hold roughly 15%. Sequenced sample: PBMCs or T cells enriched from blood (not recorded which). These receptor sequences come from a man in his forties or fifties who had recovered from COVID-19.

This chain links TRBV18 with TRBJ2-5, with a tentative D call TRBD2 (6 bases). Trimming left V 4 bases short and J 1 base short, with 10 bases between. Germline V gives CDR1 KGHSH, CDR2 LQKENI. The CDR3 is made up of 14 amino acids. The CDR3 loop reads CASSRLGSQETQYF. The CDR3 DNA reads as TGTGCCAGCTCACGCCTCGGGAGCCAAGAGACCCAGTACTTC.

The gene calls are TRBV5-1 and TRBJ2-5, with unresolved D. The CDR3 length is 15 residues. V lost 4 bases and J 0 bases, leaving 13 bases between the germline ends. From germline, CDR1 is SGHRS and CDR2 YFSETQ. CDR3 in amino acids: CASSPPLSNQETQYF. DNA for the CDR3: TGCGCCAGCAGCCCACCCCTCAGTAACCAAGAGACCCAGTACTTC.

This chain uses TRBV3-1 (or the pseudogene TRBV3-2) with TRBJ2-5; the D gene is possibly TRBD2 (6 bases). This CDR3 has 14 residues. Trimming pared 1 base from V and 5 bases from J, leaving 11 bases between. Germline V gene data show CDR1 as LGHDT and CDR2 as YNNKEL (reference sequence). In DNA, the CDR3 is TGTGCCAGCAGCCAAGGCGGAGGGACGGAGACCCAGTACTTC. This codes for CASSQGGGTETQYF.

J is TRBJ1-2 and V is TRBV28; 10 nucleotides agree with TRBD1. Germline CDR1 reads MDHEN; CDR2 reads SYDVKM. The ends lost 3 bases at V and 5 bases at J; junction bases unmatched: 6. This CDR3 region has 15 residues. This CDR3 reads CASSLGDRGRYGYTF. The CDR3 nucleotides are TGTGCCAGCAGTTTGGGGGACAGGGGAAGGTATGGCTACACCTTC.

The CDR3 bases are TGTGCCAGCAGTGAGACGCGGGGCCGAGAGCAGTTCTTC. It specifies CASSETRGREQFF. The chain couples TRBV6-1 to TRBJ2-1; TRBD2 is a possible D gene (6 bases). Per the germline V gene, CDR1 is MNHNS and CDR2 is SASEGT. The ends were cut back, 3 bases at V and 10 bases at J, with 13 bases in the middle. The CDR3 is 13 amino acids.

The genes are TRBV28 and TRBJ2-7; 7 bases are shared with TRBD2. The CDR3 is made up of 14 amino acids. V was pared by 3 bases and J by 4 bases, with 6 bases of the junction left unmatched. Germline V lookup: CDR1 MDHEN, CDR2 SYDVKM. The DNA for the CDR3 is TGTGCCAGCAGTTTGGGGACTACCCCTTACGAGCAGTACTTC. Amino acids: CASSLGTTPYEQYF.